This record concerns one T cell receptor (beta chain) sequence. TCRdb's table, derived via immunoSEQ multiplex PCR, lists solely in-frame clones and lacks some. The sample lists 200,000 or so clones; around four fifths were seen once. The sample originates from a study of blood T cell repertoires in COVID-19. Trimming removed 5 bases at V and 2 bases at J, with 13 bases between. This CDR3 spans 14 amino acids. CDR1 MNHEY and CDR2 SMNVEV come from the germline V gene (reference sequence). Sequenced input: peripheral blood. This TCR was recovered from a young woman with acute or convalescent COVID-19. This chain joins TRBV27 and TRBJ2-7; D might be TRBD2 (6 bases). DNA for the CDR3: TGTGCCAGCAGTCCTAGCGTTGGTCCCTACGAGCAGTACTTC. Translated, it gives CASSPSVGPYEQYF.